This T cell receptor (beta chain) is drawn from a study of shared clonotypes between healthy human individuals. Data came from immunoSEQ multiplex PCR; TCRdb stores just in-frame clones and leaves some out. Among some 1,900,000 clones listed, about 94% were seen once. Germline V gene sequence: CDR1 SEHNR, CDR2 FQNEAQ (reference sequence). The CDR3 runs 14 residues. Trimming shortened V by 4 bases and J by 0 bases, and 8 bases separated the two germline ends. About this clone: The identical CDR3 is also encoded by other nucleotide sequences in the sample.

CD8 cells classed as naive were CD45RO-negative and positively selected for CCR7, excluding terminally differentiated effector memory CD45RA+ cells. Source material: naive CD8+ T cells sorted from blood. This chain connects TRBV7-9 to TRBJ2-3; no clear D gene. The sequence was collected from a man aged 18-30 years in good health. CDR3: CASSSSGSTDTQYF. The DNA for the CDR3 is TGTGCCAGCAGCTCGTCAGGAAGCACAGATACGCAGTATTTT.